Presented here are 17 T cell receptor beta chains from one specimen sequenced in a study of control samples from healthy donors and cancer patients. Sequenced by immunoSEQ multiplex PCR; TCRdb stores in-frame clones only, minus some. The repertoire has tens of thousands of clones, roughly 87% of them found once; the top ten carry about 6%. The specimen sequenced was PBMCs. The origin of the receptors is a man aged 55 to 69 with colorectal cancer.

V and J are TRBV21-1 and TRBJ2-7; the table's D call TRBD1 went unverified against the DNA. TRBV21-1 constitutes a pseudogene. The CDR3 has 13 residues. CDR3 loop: CASLCRGRYEQYF. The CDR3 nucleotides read TGTGCCAGCCTTTGCAGGGGGAGGTACGAGCAGTACTTC.

The CDR3 sequence: CASSLGVNSYEQYF. CDR3 bases: TGTGCCAGCAGCTTAGGCGTCAACTCCTACGAGCAGTACTTC. The rearrangement uses TRBV7-9 and TRBJ2-7; D is undetermined. The CDR3 is 14 amino acids. Trimming left V 1 base short and J 0 bases short, with 7 bases between. CDR1 and CDR2 from the germline V gene are SEHNR and FQNEAQ (reference sequence).

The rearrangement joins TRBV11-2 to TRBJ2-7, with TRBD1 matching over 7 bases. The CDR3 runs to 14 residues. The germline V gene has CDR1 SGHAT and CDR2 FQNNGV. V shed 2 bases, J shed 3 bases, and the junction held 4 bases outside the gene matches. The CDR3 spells CASSLYNRGYEQYF. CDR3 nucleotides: TGTGCCAGCAGCTTATACAACAGGGGCTACGAGCAGTACTTC.

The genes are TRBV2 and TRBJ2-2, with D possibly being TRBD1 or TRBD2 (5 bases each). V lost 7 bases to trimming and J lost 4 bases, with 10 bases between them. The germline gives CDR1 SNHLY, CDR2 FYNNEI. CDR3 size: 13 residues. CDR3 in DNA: TGTGCCAGCAAAAAGGGACCCACCGGGGAGCTGTTTTTT. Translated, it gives CASKKGPTGELFF. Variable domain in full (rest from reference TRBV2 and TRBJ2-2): EPEVTQTPSHQVTQMGQEVILRCVPISNHLYFYWYRQILGQKVEFLVSFYNNEISEKSEIFDDQFSVERPDGSNFTLKIRSTKLEDSAMYFCASKKGPTGELFFGEGSRLTVL.

This CDR3 is CASSSSSRTGMNTEAFF. The CDR3 nucleotides read TGTGCCAGCAGCTCAAGCTCCAGGACAGGGATGAACACTGAAGCTTTCTTT. V usage is TRBV7-6 and J usage is TRBJ1-1; 8 positions match TRBD1. This CDR3 comprises 17 residues. J gave up 0 bases and V 4 bases, and 10 bases lay outside the gene matches. The germline gives CDR1 SGHVS, CDR2 FNYEAQ.

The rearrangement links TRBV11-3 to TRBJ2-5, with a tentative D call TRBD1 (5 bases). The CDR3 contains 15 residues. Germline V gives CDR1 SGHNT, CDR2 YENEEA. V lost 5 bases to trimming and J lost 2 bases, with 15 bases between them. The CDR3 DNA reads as TGTGCCAGCAGCCCCTTTGACAGAGAGCAAGAGACCCAGTACTTC. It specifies CASSPFDREQETQYF.

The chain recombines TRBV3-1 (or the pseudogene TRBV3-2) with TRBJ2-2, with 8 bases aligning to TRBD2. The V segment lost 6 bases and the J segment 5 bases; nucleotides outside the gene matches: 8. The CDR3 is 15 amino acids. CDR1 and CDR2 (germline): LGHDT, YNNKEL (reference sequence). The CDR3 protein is CASSRGGPRTGELFF. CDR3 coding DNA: TGTGCCAGCAGTCGCGGGGGGCCGAGGACCGGGGAGCTGTTTTTT.

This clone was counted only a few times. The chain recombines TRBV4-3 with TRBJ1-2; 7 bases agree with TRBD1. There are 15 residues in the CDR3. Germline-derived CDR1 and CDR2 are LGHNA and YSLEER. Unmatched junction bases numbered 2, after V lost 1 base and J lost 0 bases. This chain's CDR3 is CASSQVQGANYGYTF. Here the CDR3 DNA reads TGCGCCAGCAGCCAAGTGCAGGGGGCTAACTATGGCTACACCTTC.

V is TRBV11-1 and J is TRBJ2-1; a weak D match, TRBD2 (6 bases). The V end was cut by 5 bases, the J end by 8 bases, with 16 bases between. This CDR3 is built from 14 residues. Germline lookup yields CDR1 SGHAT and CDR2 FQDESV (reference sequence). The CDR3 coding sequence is TGTGCCAGCAGCCCCCGGGGGTCCCGCCATGAGCAGTTCTTC. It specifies CASSPRGSRHEQFF.

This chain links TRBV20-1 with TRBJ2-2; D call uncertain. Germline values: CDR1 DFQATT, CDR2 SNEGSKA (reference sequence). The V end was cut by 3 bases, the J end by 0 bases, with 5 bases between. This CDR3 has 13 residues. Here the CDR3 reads CSASFPNTGELFF. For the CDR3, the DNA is TGCAGTGCTAGTTTTCCGAACACCGGGGAGCTGTTTTTT.

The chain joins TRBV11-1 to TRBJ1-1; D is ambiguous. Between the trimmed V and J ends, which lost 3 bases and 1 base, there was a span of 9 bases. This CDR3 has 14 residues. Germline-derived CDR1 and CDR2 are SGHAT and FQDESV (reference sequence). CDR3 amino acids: CASSFEHPNTEAFF. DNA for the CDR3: TGTGCCAGCAGCTTTGAACACCCGAACACTGAAGCTTTCTTT.

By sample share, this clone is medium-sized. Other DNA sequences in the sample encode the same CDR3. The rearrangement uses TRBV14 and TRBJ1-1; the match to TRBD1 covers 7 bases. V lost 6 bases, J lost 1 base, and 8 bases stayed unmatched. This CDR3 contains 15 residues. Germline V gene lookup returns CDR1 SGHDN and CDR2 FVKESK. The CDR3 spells CASSQRTGWNTEAFF. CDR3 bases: TGTGCCAGCAGTCAACGGACAGGTTGGAACACTGAAGCTTTCTTT.

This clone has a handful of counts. CDR3 region: CASSLGGGGSYEQYF. Written as DNA, the CDR3 is TGTGCCAGCAGCTTAGGGGGAGGGGGCTCCTACGAGCAGTACTTC. The genes are TRBV11-3 and TRBJ2-7; perhaps TRBD2 as D (7 bases). The length of the CDR3 is 15 residues. The germline CDR1 and CDR2 sequences are SGHNT and YENEEA. With 1 base removed from V and 0 bases from J, the gap between germline ends came to 10 bases.

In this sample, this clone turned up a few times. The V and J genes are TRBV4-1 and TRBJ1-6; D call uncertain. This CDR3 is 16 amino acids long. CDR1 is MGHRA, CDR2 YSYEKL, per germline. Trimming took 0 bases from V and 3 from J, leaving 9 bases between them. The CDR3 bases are TGCGCCAGCAGCCAAGAGGCAGGAGTCTATAATTCACCCCTCCACTTT. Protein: CASSQEAGVYNSPLHF.

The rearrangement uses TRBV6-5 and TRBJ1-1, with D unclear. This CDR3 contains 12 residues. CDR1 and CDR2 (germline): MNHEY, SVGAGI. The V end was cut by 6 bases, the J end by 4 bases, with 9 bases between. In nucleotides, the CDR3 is TGTGCCAGCAGGGGCCGTGGCACTGAAGCTTTCTTT. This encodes CASRGRGTEAFF.

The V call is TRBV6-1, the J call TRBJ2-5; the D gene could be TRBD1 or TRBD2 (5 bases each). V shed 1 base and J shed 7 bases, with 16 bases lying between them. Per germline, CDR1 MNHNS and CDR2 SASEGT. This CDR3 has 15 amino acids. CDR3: CASSEGPGDVVTQYF. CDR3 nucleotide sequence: TGTGCCAGCAGTGAAGGGCCCGGGGACGTCGTGACCCAGTACTTC.

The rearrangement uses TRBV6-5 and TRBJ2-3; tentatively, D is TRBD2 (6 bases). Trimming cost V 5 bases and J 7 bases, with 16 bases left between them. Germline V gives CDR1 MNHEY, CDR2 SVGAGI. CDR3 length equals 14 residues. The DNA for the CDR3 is TGTGCCAGCAGTACCCGGGGGACGGTTAATACGCAGTATTTT. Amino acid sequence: CASSTRGTVNTQYF.